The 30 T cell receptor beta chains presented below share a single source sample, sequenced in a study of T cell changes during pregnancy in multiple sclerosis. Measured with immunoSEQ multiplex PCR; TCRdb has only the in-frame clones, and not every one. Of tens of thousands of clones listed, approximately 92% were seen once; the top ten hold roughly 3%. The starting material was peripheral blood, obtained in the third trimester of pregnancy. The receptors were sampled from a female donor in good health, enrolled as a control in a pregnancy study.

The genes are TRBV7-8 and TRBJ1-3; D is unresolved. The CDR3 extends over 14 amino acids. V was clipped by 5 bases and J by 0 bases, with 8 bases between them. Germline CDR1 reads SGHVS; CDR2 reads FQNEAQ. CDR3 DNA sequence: TGTGCCAGCAGCACCCAGATCTCTGGAAACACCATATATTTT. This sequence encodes CASSTQISGNTIYF.

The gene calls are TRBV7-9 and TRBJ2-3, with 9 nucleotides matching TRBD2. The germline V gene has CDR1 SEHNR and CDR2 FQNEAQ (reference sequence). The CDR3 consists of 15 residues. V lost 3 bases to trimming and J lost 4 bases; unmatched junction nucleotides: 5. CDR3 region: CASSFRREGSDTQYF. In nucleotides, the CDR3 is TGTGCCAGCAGCTTCCGGCGGGAGGGCTCAGATACGCAGTATTTT.

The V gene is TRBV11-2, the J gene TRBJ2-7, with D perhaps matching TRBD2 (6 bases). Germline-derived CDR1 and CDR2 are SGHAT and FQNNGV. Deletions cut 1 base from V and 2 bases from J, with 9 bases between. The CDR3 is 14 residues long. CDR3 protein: CASSLGSGPYEQYF. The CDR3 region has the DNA TGTGCCAGCAGCTTAGGTAGCGGTCCCTACGAGCAGTACTTC. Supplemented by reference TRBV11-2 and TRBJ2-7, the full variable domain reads EAGVAQSPRYKIIEKRQSVAFWCNPISGHATLYWYQQILGQGPKLLIQFQNNGVVDDSQLPKDRFSAERLKGVDSTLKIQPAKLEDSAVYLCASSLGSGPYEQYFGPGTRLTVT.

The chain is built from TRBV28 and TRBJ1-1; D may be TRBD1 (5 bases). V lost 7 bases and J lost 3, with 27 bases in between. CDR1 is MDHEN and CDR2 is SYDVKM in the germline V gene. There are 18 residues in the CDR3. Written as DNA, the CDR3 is TGTGCCAGCAAAACTTCTTGGGGGGATTGGGTCTCCCACACTGAAGCTTTCTTT. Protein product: CASKTSWGDWVSHTEAFF.

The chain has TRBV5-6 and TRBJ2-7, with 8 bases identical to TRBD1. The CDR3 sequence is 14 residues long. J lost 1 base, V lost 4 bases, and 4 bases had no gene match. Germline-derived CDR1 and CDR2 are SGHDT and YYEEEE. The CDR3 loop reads CASSQDRASYEQYF. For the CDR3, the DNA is TGTGCCAGCAGCCAGGACAGGGCATCCTACGAGCAGTACTTC.

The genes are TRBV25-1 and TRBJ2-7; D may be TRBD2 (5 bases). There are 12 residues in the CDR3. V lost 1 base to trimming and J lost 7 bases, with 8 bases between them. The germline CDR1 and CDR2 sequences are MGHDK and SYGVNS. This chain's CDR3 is CASSESRGEQYF. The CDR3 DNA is TGTGCCAGCAGTGAATCTCGGGGTGAGCAGTACTTC.

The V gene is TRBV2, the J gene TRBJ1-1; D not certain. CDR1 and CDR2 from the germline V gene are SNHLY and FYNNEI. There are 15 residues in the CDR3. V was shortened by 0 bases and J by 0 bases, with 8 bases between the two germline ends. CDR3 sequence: CASSEAPSMNTEAFF. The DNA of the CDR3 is TGTGCCAGCAGTGAAGCACCATCTATGAACACTGAAGCTTTCTTT.

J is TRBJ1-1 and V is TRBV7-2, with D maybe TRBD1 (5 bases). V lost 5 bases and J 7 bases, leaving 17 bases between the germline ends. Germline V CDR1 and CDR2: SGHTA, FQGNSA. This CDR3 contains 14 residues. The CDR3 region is CASSPGGGGGEAFF. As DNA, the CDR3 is TGTGCCAGCAGCCCAGGTGGGGGAGGCGGTGAAGCTTTCTTT.

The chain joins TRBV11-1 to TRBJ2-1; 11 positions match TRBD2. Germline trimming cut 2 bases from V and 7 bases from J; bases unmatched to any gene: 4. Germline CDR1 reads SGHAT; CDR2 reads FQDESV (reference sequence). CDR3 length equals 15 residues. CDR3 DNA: TGTGCCAGCAGCTTAAGTCTAGCGGGAGGTAATGAGCAGTTCTTC. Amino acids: CASSLSLAGGNEQFF.

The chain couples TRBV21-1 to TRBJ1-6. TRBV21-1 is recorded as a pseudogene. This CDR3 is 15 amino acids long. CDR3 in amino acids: CASSSPEVHNSPLHF. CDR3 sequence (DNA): TGTGCCAGCAGCTCCCCTGAGGTTCATAATTCACCCCTCCACTTT.

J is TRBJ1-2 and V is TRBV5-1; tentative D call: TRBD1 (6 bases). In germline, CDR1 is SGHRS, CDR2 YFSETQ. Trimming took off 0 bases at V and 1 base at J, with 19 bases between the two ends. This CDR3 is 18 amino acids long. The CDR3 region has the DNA TGCGCCAGCAGCTTGGCCGGCCTGGATAGACAGGATAACTATGGCTACACCTTC. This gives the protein CASSLAGLDRQDNYGYTF.

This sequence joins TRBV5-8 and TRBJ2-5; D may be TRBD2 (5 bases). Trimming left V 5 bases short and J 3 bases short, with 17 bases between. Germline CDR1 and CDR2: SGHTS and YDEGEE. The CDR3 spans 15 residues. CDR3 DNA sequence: TGTGCCAGCAGTCATCGGGGTCAGGCGAAAGAGACCCAGTACTTC. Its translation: CASSHRGQAKETQYF.

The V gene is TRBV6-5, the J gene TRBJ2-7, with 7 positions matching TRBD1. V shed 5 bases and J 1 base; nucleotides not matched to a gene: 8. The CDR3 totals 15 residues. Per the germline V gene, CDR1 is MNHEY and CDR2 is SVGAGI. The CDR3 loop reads CASSPYRGPSYEQYF. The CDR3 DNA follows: TGTGCCAGCAGTCCGTACAGGGGCCCTTCCTACGAGCAGTACTTC.

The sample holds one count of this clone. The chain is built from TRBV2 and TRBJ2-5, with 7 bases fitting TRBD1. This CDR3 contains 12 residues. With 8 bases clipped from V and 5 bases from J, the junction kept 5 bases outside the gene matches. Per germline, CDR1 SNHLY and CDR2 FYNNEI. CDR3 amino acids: CASEQGMETQYF. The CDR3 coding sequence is TGTGCCAGCGAACAGGGGATGGAGACCCAGTACTTC.

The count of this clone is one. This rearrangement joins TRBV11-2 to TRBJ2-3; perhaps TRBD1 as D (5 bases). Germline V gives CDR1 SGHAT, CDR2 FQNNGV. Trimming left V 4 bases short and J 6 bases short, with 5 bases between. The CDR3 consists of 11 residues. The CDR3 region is CASSYRDTQYF. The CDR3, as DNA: TGTGCCAGCAGCTACAGGGATACGCAGTATTTT. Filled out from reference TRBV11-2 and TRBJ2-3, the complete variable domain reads EAGVAQSPRYKIIEKRQSVAFWCNPISGHATLYWYQQILGQGPKLLIQFQNNGVVDDSQLPKDRFSAERLKGVDSTLKIQPAKLEDSAVYLCASSYRDTQYFGPGTRLTVL.

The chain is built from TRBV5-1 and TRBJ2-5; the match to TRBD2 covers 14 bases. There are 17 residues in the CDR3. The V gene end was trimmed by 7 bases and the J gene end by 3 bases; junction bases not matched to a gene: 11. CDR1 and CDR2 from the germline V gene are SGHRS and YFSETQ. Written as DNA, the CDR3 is TGCGCCAGCGACTCGGGGCCGGGACTAGCGGGAGAAGAGACCCAGTACTTC. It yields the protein CASDSGPGLAGEETQYF.

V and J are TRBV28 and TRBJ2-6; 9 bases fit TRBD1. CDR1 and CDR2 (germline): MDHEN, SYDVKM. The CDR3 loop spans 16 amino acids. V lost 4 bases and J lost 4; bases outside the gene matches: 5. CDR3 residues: CASSSQGARGANVLTF. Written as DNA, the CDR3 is TGTGCCAGCAGTTCACAGGGGGCGCGCGGGGCCAACGTCCTGACTTTC. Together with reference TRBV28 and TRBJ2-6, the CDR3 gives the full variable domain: DVKVTQSSRYLVKRTGEKVFLECVQDMDHENMFWYRQDPGLGLRLIYFSYDVKMKEKGDIPEGYSVSREKKERFSLILESASTNQTSMYLCASSSQGARGANVLTFGAGSRLTVL.

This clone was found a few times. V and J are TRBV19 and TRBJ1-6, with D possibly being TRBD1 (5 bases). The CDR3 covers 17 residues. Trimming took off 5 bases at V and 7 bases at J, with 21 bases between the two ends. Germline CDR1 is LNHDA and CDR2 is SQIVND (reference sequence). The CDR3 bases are TGTGCCAGTAGTCGCCCCCAGGGTAGTAGGAACAATTCACCCCTCCACTTT. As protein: CASSRPQGSRNNSPLHF.

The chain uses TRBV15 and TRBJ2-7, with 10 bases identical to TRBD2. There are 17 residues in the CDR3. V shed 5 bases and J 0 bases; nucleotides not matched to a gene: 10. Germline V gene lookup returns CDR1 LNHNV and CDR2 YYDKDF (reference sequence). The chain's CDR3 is CATSRSPGLADSYEQYF. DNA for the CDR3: TGTGCCACCAGCCGATCCCCTGGACTAGCGGACTCCTACGAGCAGTACTTC.

CDR3 loop: CASSPGQGDNSPLHF. The CDR3 nucleotides are TGTGCCAGCTCGCCTGGACAGGGGGATAATTCACCCCTCCACTTT. The chain recombines TRBV18 with TRBJ1-6; 10 bases line up with TRBD1. Trimming cost V 6 bases and J 5 bases; bases outside gene matches: 4. Germline lookup yields CDR1 KGHSH and CDR2 LQKENI. The CDR3 runs to 15 residues.

The chain's CDR3 is CASSLGGGNTIYF. Written as DNA, the CDR3 is TGTGCCAGCAGCTTAGGGGGGGGGAACACCATATATTTT. The chain links TRBV7-6 to TRBJ1-3, with D tentatively TRBD1 (5 bases). This CDR3 region has 13 residues. Trimming took off 1 base at V and 7 bases at J, with 8 bases between the two ends. Looked up from germline, CDR1 is SGHVS and CDR2 is FNYEAQ.

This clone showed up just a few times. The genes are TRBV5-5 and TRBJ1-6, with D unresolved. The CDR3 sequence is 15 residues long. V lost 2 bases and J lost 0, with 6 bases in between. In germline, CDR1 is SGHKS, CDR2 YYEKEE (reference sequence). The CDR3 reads CASSLLSSYNSPLHF. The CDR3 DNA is TGTGCCAGCAGCTTACTTAGCTCCTATAATTCACCCCTCCACTTT. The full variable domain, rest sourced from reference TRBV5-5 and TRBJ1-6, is DAGVTQSPTHLIKTRGQQVTLRCSPISGHKSVSWYQQVLGQGPQFIFQYYEKEERGRGNFPDRFSARQFPNYSSELNVNALLLGDSALYLCASSLLSSYNSPLHFGNGTRLTVT.

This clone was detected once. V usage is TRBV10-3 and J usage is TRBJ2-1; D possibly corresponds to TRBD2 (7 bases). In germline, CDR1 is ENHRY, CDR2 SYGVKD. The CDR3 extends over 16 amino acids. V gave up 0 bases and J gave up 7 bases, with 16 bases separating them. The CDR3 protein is CAISESLGGGGNEQFF. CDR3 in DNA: TGTGCCATCAGTGAGTCATTGGGAGGGGGGGGAAATGAGCAGTTCTTC.

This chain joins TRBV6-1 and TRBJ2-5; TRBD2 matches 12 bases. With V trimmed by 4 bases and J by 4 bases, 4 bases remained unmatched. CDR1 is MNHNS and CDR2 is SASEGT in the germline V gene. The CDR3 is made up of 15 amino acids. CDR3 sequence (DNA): TGTGCCAGCAGTGCTAGCGGGGGGGTTGCAGAGACCCAGTACTTC. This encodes CASSASGGVAETQYF.

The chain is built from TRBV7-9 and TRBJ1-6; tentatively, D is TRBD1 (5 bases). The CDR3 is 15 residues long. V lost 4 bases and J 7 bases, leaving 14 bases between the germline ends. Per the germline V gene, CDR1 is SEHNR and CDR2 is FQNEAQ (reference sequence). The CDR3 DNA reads TGTGCCAGCAGCTACCTTGACAGCCAAAATTCACCCCTCCACTTT. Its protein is CASSYLDSQNSPLHF.

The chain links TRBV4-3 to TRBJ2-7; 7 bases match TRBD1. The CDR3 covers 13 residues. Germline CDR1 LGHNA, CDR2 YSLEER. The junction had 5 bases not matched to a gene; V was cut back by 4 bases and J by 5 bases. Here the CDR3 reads CASSPRQGNEQYF. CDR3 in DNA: TGCGCCAGCAGCCCGAGACAGGGAAACGAGCAGTACTTC.

This chain's CDR3 is CASRGTSGRSEQYF. The CDR3 nucleotides are TGTGCCAGCAGAGGGACTAGCGGGAGGAGCGAGCAGTACTTC. The genes are TRBV28 and TRBJ2-7; TRBD2 matches at 15 bases. This CDR3 region has 14 residues. Trimming took 6 bases from V and 6 from J; bases not matched to a gene: 3. Germline V CDR1 and CDR2: MDHEN, SYDVKM.

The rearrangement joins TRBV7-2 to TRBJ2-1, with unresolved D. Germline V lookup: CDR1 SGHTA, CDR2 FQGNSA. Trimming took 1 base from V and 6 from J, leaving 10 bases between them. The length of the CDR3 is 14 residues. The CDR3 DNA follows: TGTGCCAGCAGCTTAGGGGTAGCTGCCAATGAGCAGTTCTTC. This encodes CASSLGVAANEQFF.

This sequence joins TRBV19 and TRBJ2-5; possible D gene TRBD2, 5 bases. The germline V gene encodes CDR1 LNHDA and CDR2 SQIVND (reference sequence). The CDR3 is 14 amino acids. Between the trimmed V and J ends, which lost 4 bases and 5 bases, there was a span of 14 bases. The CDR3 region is CASSKYRGGETQYF. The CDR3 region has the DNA TGTGCCAGTAGTAAGTATCGGGGTGGGGAGACCCAGTACTTC.

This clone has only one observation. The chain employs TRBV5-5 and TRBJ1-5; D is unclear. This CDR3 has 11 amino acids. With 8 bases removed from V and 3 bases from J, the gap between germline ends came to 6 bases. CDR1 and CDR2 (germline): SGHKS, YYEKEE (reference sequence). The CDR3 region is CASKINQPQHF. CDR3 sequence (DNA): TGTGCCAGTAAAATCAATCAGCCCCAGCATTTT.